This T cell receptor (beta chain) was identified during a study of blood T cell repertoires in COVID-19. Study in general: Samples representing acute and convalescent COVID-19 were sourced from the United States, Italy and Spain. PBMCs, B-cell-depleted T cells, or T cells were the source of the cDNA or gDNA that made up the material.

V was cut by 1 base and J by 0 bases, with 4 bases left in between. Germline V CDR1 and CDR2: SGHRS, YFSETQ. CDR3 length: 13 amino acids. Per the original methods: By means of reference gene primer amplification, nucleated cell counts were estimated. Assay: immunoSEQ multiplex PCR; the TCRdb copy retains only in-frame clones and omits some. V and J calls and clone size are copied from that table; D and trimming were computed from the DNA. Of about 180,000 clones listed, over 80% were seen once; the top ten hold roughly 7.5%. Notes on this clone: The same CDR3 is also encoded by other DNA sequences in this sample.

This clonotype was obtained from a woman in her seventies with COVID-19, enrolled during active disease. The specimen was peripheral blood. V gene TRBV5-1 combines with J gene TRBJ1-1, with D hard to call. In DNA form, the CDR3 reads TGCGCCAGCAGCTTGATAGTGAACACTGAAGCTTTCTTT. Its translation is CASSLIVNTEAFF.